This entry features one T cell receptor (beta chain) sequence. In building TCR beta libraries, iRepertoire HTBI primers were used together with Arm-PCR of CDR3 regions. TCRdb reprocessed the multiplex PCR reads via MiXCR and lists one record per CDR3 protein. The profile shows about 400,000 distinct CDR3 sequences, 15% to 18% of them singletons. From germline, CDR1 is ENHRY and CDR2 SYGVKD. This CDR3 spans 18 amino acids. Between the trimmed V and J ends, which lost 5 bases and 0 bases, there was a span of 20 bases. The sample comes from a study of regulatory T cells in long-lasting Graves disease. The time point: newly diagnosed GD, antithyroid drugs for less than 3 months. RNA extracted from PBMCs served as the sequencing template.

This chain links TRBV10-3 with TRBJ1-3; D possibly corresponds to TRBD1 (5 bases). This clonotype was sampled from a female donor with Graves disease. Source: peripheral blood mononuclear cells (PBMCs), taken at new diagnosis, from a patient treated with antithyroid drugs. For the CDR3, the DNA is TGTGCCATCAGTCCCCGGGACCTCCAACCTTACTCTGGAAACACCATATATTTT. Encoded protein: CAISPRDLQPYSGNTIYF.